This is a list of T cell receptor beta chains from one sample in a study of cytomegalovirus exposure and HLA in healthy donors. Generated by immunoSEQ multiplex PCR, the TCRdb table keeps only in-frame clones and is missing some. The sample has approximately 140,000 clones; 70% to 80% are singletons. Material for sequencing was PBMCs. The receptors derive from a female donor in good health and CMV-seronegative. Each CDR3 is given with its conserved first and last residue. The order of the fields is D gene, J gene, clone size, V gene, CDR3 protein, CDR3 DNA. A D gene is named only where the DNA matches it firmly. The size entry is marked missing in some rows and otherwise reads once, few, many or a size class.

d_call: NA; j_call: TRBJ2-3; clone_size: NA; v_call: TRBV11-3; cdr3_aa: CASSPPLGGTDTQYF; cdr3_nt: TGTGCCAGCAGCCCCCCGTTAGGGGGCACAGATACGCAGTATTTT
d_call: NA; j_call: TRBJ2-5; clone_size: NA; v_call: TRBV27; cdr3_aa: CASSLDGKTQYF; cdr3_nt: TGTGCCAGCAGTTTGGACGGGAAGACCCAGTACTTC
d_call: TRBD1; j_call: TRBJ1-2; clone_size: NA; v_call: TRBV11-2; cdr3_aa: CASSHYRGQDYGYTF; cdr3_nt: TGTGCCAGCAGCCACTACAGGGGGCAGGACTATGGCTACACCTTC
d_call: TRBD1; j_call: TRBJ2-4; clone_size: NA; v_call: TRBV2; cdr3_aa: CASGTGERRIQYF; cdr3_nt: TGTGCCAGCGGAACAGGGGAGCGTCGAATTCAGTACTTC
d_call: TRBD1; j_call: TRBJ2-1; clone_size: NA; v_call: TRBV5-1; cdr3_aa: CASSLEWQGDREQFF; cdr3_nt: TGCGCCAGCAGCCTGGAGTGGCAGGGGGATCGTGAGCAGTTCTTC
d_call: TRBD1; j_call: TRBJ2-2; clone_size: NA; v_call: TRBV28; cdr3_aa: CASSSDFGTVNTGELFF; cdr3_nt: TGTGCCAGCAGTTCCGACTTCGGGACAGTGAACACCGGGGAGCTGTTTTTT
d_call: NA; j_call: TRBJ1-2; clone_size: NA; v_call: TRBV10-3; cdr3_aa: CAIRAGNLNLYGYTF; cdr3_nt: TGTGCCATCAGGGCAGGGAATCTAAATCTCTATGGCTACACCTTC
d_call: TRBD1; j_call: TRBJ1-2; clone_size: NA; v_call: TRBV27; cdr3_aa: CASSSGGADYGYTF; cdr3_nt: TGTGCCAGCAGTTCAGGGGGCGCGGACTATGGCTACACCTTC
d_call: TRBD1; j_call: TRBJ2-2; clone_size: NA; v_call: TRBV2; cdr3_aa: CASRLGQLNTGELFF; cdr3_nt: TGTGCCAGCAGATTGGGACAGCTTAACACCGGGGAGCTGTTTTTT
d_call: NA; j_call: TRBJ2-5; clone_size: few; v_call: TRBV27; cdr3_aa: CASSPISGDQYF; cdr3_nt: TGTGCCAGCAGCCCGATTTCAGGGGACCAGTACTTC
d_call: NA; j_call: TRBJ1-1; clone_size: NA; v_call: TRBV9; cdr3_aa: CASSVGVRGSTEAFF; cdr3_nt: TGTGCCAGCAGCGTAGGAGTCAGGGGATCCACTGAAGCTTTCTTT
d_call: TRBD1; j_call: TRBJ2-7; clone_size: once; v_call: TRBV12-5; cdr3_aa: CASGIGQGSSYEQYF; cdr3_nt: TGTGCTAGTGGTATAGGACAGGGGAGCTCCTACGAGCAGTACTTC
d_call: NA; j_call: TRBJ2-3; clone_size: NA; v_call: TRBV2; cdr3_aa: CASNPGLTDTQYF; cdr3_nt: TGTGCCAGCAATCCAGGACTCACAGATACGCAGTATTTT
d_call: NA; j_call: TRBJ2-5; clone_size: NA; v_call: TRBV27; cdr3_aa: CARGNGYQETQYF; cdr3_nt: TGTGCACGGGGGAACGGGTACCAAGAGACCCAGTACTTC
d_call: TRBD2; j_call: TRBJ2-7; clone_size: NA; v_call: TRBV10-3; cdr3_aa: CAISESRLADTYEQYF; cdr3_nt: TGTGCCATCAGTGAGTCGCGACTAGCCGATACCTACGAGCAGTACTTC
d_call: NA; j_call: TRBJ1-2; clone_size: NA; v_call: TRBV5-1; cdr3_aa: CASALAGEWNGYTF; cdr3_nt: TGCGCCAGCGCCCTAGCGGGCGAGTGGAATGGCTACACCTTC
d_call: TRBD2; j_call: TRBJ2-3; clone_size: NA; v_call: TRBV11-3; cdr3_aa: CASSGRDYSSTDTQYF; cdr3_nt: TGTGCCAGCAGCGGTCGGGACTACAGTAGCACAGATACGCAGTATTTT